The TCR beta chain under discussion was sequenced for a study of blood T cells in healthy people across ages. The CDR3 has 15 residues. Germline V CDR1 and CDR2: KGHDR, SFDVKD. With a J-beta primer mix and a sample-barcoded 5' primer, a second PCR ran about 7 to 11 cycles. MiXCR was run by TCRdb on the 5' RACE reads, yielding one entry per CDR3 protein. The sample lists approximately 960,000 distinct CDR3 sequences; 25% to 35% were seen once. The same data also went into a second study, on T cells of mothers and their children. This second study notes: Microchimeric T cell clones that persisted were not detected.

The clonotype comes from a woman between 35 and 50 years old in good health. The V call is TRBV24-1, the J call TRBJ2-4; 9 bases map to TRBD1. The J call is uncertain, as TRBJ2-7 better fits the DNA end. The sequenced material came from blood. The CDR3: CATSDSGQGLYEQYF. The CDR3, as DNA: TGTGCCACCAGTGATTCTGGACAGGGGTTGTACGAGCAGTACTTC.